This entry features one T cell receptor (beta chain) sequence. Its antigen is undetermined. The sample's treatment: 15 to 20 received Ad26.COV2.S at low or high dose, single or two shots; roughly 5 received placebo; per-sample allocation not given. Sampling occurred on day 63 after the first vaccine or placebo injection. Adults aged 18-55 years in Boston included the donor. Measured with immunoSEQ multiplex PCR; TCRdb has only the in-frame clones, and not every one. The repertoire holds about 320,000 clones, with approximately 86% as singletons. Per the germline V gene, CDR1 is LNHNV and CDR2 is YYDKDF (reference sequence). Trimming shortened V by 5 bases and J by 2 bases, and 27 bases separated the two germline ends. This CDR3 spans 19 amino acids. The data stem from a study of Ad26.COV2.S vaccination and SARS-CoV-2 variants. Study observations and caveats: Possible underestimation of total T cell responses by the TCR breadth and depth analyses was noted.

This specimen consisted of peripheral blood, obtained in a trial of Ad26.COV2.S vaccine versus placebo. V and J are TRBV15 and TRBJ1-1; TRBD1 is a possible D gene (5 bases). The sequence derives from a person aged 18-65 years who received the Ad26.COV2.S COVID-19 vaccine or a placebo. As DNA, the CDR3 is TGTGCCACCAGCCAAAAAAACTGGGGGGGAACCGGGGCAAACACTGAAGCTTTCTTT. As protein: CATSQKNWGGTGANTEAFF.